The entry that follows covers one TCR beta chain sequence. Its antigen target is currently unknown. No much larger clone exists at a distance of one base, and base qualities are not known. Donors were roughly 40 systemically healthy Caucasian individuals from Russia aged roughly 6 to 90 years. Around 9.9 milliliters of peripheral blood were collected from each donor into EDTA-treated Vacutainer tubes. Ficoll-Paque density-gradient centrifugation was used to isolate PBMCs, with at least 6 million per sample. Total RNA, at least 6 micrograms per sample, was extracted from PBMCs with Trizol reagent. The percentages of naive CD45RAhigh/CD27high T cells were determined by flow cytometry on a PBMC aliquot from every donor. Measured from the cysteine to the phenylalanine, the CDR3 is 14 residues long. CDR3 DNA only is kept here, 42 bases in frame from base 1. In the germline V gene, CDR1 corresponds to MNHNS and CDR2 to SASEGT.

The data stem from a study of blood T cells in healthy people across ages (dated by TCRdb to 2013 to 2016). Study-level background: In model experiments, roughly one uniquely barcoded TCR beta cDNA molecule per two T cells was captured by template switching. To track age-related changes in TCR beta repertoire diversity, the study relied on deep sequencing normalized with unique cDNA molecular identifiers. Four age groups were formed from the donors: young (average 16 years), middle-aged (approximately 39), aged (62) and long-lived (more than 75). To avoid experimental bias, donors of different ages were randomly spread across the sequencing lanes. For two donors (one aged 18 to 29 and one aged 80 or older), the study analyzed two additional independent replicas of 1 million unique cDNA reads from the same blood draw. Points the paper makes about the study in general: Because profiling used bulk unsorted PBMCs, naive and antigen-experienced compartments could not be compared conclusively. As age increased, observed TCR beta diversity per million T cells dropped in a roughly linear way, and a significant reduction was already evident by age approximately 40. Because the CMV infection status of the donors was unknown, age-related changes in expanded clonotypes may potentially have been confounded. Compared with the aged group, the long-lived group had more naive CD4+ T cells, fewer expanded clones and increased TCR diversity, a pattern suggesting age selection. Observed TCR beta diversity correlated strongly with the percentage of naive T cells measured by flow cytometry. Total diversity estimates from one million sequenced T cells were considered lower bounds and underestimates.

Library method: 5' RACE. Sequenced using an Illumina HiSeq 2500. A second roughly 6 to 12 cycle PCR used a sample-barcoded 5' primer and a J-beta primer mix. A template-switch 5' adaptor carrying 12 random nucleotides introduced a unique molecular identifier onto each TCR beta cDNA molecule. Each sample yielded at least 3 million CDR3-containing paired-end reads. First-strand cDNA synthesis was performed from all RNA using the Mint cDNA synthesis kit, with priming by a TRBC-specific oligonucleotide. Following uracil-DNA glycosylase treatment, all cDNA underwent a first 18-cycle PCR with the universal primers M1SS and BC2_uni_R. The published analysis was carried out like this. Normalization of each sample was performed by random selection of 1 million high-quality reads, each carrying a distinct molecular identifier. Instead of being binned into consensus sequences, reads with shared molecular identifiers were discarded. MiTCR, run with a Q25 quality threshold and the strictest error-elimination algorithm, handled CDR3 identification, clonotype clustering and error correction. Lower-bound total TCR beta diversity was estimated with a nonparametric unseen species model using Euler transformation. TCRdb took the public reads, trimmed them with fastp at Q25, ran MiXCR for clone calling and kept in-frame beta chains. Identical CDR3 proteins give one entry, which carries the most common genes and DNA. The V and J calls and clone size come from TCRdb's table, not from the authors' own analysis. The sample data list about 1,500,000 distinct CDR3 sequences, and approximately 38% of these were observed just once. 7.9% of the sample comes from the top ten.

What was sequenced was blood. This receptor chain uses TRBV6-1 and TRBJ2-5; a weak D assignment points to TRBD2 (6 bases agree). Judging by the DNA end, TRBJ2-7 fits better; the J call may be wrong. This receptor was taken from a woman younger than 30 in good health. The CDR3 amino acid sequence is: CASSVGTYYYEQYF. The DNA sequence is TGTGCCAGCAGTGTTGGGACTTATTACTACGAGCAGTACTTC.